The clone carrying this T cell receptor (beta chain) was seen ten or more times. Its antigen is unidentified. The sample is drawn from a study of T-cell reconstitution after alpha-beta-depleted transplantation in children. Study-wide results and caveats: About two months after transplant, alpha-beta T cells reportedly came from several hundred expanded graft clones. The main origin of T-cell counts and diversity one year after transplant was newly produced T cells. Where some patients showed high TCRbeta diversity at day 60, it came from recipient T cells and thymic progenitors that had survived.

CDR1 is SGHRS, CDR2 YFSETQ, per germline. The CDR3 runs 16 residues. The V and J ends lost 4 bases and 6 bases, in that order; junction bases with no gene match: 13. During its preparation, the TCRbeta library received unique molecular identifiers. Using its own MiXCR run on the PCR reads, TCRdb lists one record per CDR3 protein. The sample records 250,000 to 300,000 distinct CDR3 sequences, 6% to 10% being singletons. The chain has TRBV5-1 and TRBJ2-1; 7 bases are shared with TRBD1. Source: peripheral blood, taken 360 days after TCRalphabeta/CD19-depleted stem cell transplant. This clonotype originated in a female patient between 2 and 15 years old who had a stem cell transplant for Fanconi anemia, so the T cells may come from the graft donor. CDR3 region: CASSKYPRTGLNEQFF. For the CDR3, the DNA is TGCGCCAGCAGCAAGTATCCACGGACAGGTCTCAATGAGCAGTTCTTC.